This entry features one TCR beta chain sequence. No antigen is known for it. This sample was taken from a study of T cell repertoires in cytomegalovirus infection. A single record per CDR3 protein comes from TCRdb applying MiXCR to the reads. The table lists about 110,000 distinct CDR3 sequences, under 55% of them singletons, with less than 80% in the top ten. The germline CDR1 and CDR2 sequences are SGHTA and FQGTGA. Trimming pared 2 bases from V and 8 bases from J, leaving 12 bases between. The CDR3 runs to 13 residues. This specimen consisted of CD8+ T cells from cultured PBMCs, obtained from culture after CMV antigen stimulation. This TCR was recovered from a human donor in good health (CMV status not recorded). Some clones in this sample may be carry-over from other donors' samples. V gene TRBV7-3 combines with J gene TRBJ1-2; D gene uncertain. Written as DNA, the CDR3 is TGTGCCAGCAGCTTACTCGGGGTAGGGGGCTACACCTTC. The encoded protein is CASSLLGVGGYTF.